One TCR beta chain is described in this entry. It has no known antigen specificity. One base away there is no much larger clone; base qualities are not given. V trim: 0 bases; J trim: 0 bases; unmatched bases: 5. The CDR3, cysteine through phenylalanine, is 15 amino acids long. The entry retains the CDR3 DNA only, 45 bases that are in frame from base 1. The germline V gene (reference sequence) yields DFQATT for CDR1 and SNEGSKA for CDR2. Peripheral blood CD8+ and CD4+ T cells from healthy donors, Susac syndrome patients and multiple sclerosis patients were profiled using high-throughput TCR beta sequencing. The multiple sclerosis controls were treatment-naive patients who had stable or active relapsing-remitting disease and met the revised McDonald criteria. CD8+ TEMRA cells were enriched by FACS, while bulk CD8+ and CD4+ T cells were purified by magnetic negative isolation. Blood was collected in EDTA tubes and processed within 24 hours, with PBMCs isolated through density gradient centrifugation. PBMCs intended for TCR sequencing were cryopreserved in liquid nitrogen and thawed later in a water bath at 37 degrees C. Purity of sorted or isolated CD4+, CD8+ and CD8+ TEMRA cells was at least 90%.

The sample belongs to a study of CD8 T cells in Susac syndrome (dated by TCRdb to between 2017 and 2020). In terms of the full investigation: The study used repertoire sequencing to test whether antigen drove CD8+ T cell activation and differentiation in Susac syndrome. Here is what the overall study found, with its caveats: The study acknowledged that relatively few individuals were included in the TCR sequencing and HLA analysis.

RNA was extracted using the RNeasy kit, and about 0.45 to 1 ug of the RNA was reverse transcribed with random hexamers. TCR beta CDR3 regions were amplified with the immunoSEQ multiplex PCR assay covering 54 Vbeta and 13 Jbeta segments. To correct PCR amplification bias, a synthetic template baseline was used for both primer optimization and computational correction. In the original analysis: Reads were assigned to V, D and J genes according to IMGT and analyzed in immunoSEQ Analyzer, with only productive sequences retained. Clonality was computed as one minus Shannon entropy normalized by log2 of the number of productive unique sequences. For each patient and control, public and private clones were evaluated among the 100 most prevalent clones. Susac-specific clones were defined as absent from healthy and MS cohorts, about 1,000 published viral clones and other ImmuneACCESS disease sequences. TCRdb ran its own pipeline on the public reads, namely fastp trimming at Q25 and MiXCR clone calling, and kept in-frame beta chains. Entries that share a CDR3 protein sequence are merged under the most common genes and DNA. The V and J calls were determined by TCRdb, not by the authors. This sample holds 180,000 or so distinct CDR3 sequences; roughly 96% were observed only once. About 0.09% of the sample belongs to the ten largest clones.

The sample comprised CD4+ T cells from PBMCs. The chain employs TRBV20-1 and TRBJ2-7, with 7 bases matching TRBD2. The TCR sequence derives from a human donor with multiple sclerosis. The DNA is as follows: TGCAGTGCTAGAGATGAGTTAGCGGGCTCCTACGAGCAGTACTTC. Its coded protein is CSARDELAGSYEQYF.